This T cell receptor beta chain was profiled in a study of beta chain features in type 1 diabetes. The investigators reverse transcribed all of the isolated RNA, so they sequenced expressed TCRB transcripts. The data were produced by immunoSEQ multiplex PCR, yet TCRdb's version contains in-frame clones alone and is incomplete. The sample lists about 320,000 clones; about 15% were seen once. CDR3 length equals 15 residues. Germline assignment: CDR1 SNHLY and CDR2 FYNNEI. V lost 10 bases to trimming and J lost 3 bases; unmatched junction nucleotides: 7. This clone was found many times. V usage is TRBV2 and J usage is TRBJ2-2; 11 nucleotides align to TRBD2. This clonotype originated in a man aged 30 to 39 in good health. The sequenced sample was central memory CD4+ T cells from blood. CDR3 DNA: TGTGCCACCGATACTAGCGGGAGTGACACCGGGGAGCTGTTTTTT. Amino acid sequence: CATDTSGSDTGELFF.